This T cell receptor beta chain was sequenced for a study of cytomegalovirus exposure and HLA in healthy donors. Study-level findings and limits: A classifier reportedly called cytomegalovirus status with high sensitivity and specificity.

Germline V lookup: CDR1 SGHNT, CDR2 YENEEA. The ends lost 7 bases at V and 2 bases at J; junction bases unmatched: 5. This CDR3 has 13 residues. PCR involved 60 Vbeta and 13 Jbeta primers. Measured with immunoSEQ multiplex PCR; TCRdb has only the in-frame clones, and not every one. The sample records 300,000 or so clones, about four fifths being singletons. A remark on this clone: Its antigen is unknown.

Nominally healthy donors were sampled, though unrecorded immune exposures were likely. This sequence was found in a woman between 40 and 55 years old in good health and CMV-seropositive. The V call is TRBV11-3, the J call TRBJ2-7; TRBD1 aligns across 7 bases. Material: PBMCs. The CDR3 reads CASKRQGAYEQYF. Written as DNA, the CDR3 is TGTGCCAGCAAAAGACAGGGAGCCTACGAGCAGTACTTC.